Listed here are 30 T cell receptor beta chains from one sample, sequenced in a study of blood T cell repertoires in COVID-19 (dated by TCRdb to the early 2020s). Library creation used the immunoSEQ multiplex PCR assay. The clones in this table, taken by TCRdb from immuneACCESS, are in-frame only. Not every clone is retained; where verified, under half of the shortfall comes from an unresolved V gene, and the cause of the rest is unknown. For this sample there are over 150,000 clones; 82% appear just once. The biggest ten clones account for approximately 10% of the sample. Sequences were obtained from peripheral blood. The receptors derive from a woman aged 80 or over with active or convalescent COVID-19.

The chain is built from TRBV30 and TRBJ2-7; D not resolved. The V end was cut by 0 bases, the J end by 3 bases, with 12 bases between. The CDR3 runs to 14 residues. Germline-derived CDR1 and CDR2 are GTSNPN and SVGIG (reference sequence). CDR3 DNA: TGTGCCTGGAGTGTATATGGCGGCGACTACGAGCAGTACTTC. Protein sequence: CAWSVYGGDYEQYF. Looking up the rest from reference TRBV30 and TRBJ2-7 gives the full variable domain: SQTIHQWPATLVQPVGSPLSLECTVEGTSNPNLYWYRQAAGRGLQLLFYSVGIGQISSEVPQNLSASRPQDRQFILSSKKLLLSDSGFYLCAWSVYGGDYEQYFGPGTRLTVT.

This chain uses TRBV5-1 with TRBJ1-1; D gene ambiguous. The germline V and J ends were trimmed by 0 bases and 8 bases, with 14 bases remaining between them. The CDR3 is 14 amino acids. In germline, CDR1 is SGHRS, CDR2 YFSETQ. CDR3: CASSLAINTIEAFF. In DNA, the CDR3 is TGCGCCAGCAGCTTGGCGATAAACACGATAGAAGCTTTCTTT.

This clone has a single count. This chain connects TRBV6-5 to TRBJ1-2, with 8 bases matching TRBD1. V gave up 0 bases and J gave up 7 bases; unmatched junction bases: 7. CDR3 size: 15 residues. CDR1 MNHEY and CDR2 SVGAGI come from the germline V gene. CDR3 nucleotides: TGTGCCAGCAGTTACTCCCCCGGACAGGGTAGTGGCTACACCTTC. Translated, it gives CASSYSPGQGSGYTF.

Here the CDR3 DNA reads TGCGCCAGCGCGGGACAGCCGAACACCGGGGAGCTGTTTTTT. Translating it yields CASAGQPNTGELFF. J is TRBJ2-2 and V is TRBV5-1; D perhaps matches TRBD1 (7 bases). CDR1 is SGHRS, CDR2 YFSETQ, per germline. V lost 7 bases and J lost 0, with 10 bases in between. The CDR3 is 14 residues long.

This CDR3 reads CASKMEGQQPQHF. The CDR3 DNA reads TGTGCCAGCAAAATGGAGGGGCAGCAGCCCCAGCATTTT. The chain carries TRBV6-5 and TRBJ1-5; possible D gene TRBD1, 5 bases. CDR1 MNHEY and CDR2 SVGAGI come from the germline V gene. This CDR3 comprises 13 residues. Between the trimmed V and J ends, which lost 7 bases and 7 bases, there was a span of 14 bases.

This chain uses TRBV27 with TRBJ2-7; 9 bases map to TRBD1. This CDR3 has 14 amino acids. Germline lookup yields CDR1 MNHEY and CDR2 SMNVEV (reference sequence). J lost 1 base, V lost 5 bases, and 3 bases had no gene match. As DNA, the CDR3 is TGTGCCAGCAGTCTCGACAGGGGGTCCTACGAGCAGTACTTC. Residues: CASSLDRGSYEQYF.

J is TRBJ2-7 and V is TRBV10-1; TRBD2 might be the D (6 bases). Germline V gene sequence: CDR1 WNHNN, CDR2 SYGVQD (reference sequence). This CDR3 has 14 residues. V gave up 6 bases and J gave up 7 bases, with 19 bases separating them. CDR3 DNA: TGCGCCAGCAGCTTCGGCCAAAACGGGGGTGAGCAGTACTTC. Translated, it gives CASSFGQNGGEQYF.

The V and J genes are TRBV7-2 and TRBJ2-1, with TRBD2 as a possible D gene (6 bases). CDR3 length: 16 amino acids. CDR1 and CDR2 from the germline V gene are SGHTA and FQGNSA. Trimming took off 5 bases at V and 7 bases at J, with 21 bases between the two ends. Here the CDR3 reads CASSLLRLAFGNEQFF. CDR3 DNA: TGTGCCAGCAGCCTACTTCGCCTAGCGTTCGGTAATGAGCAGTTCTTC.

This chain connects TRBV2 to TRBJ1-5; a possible D gene is TRBD1 (5 bases). Germline V gene lookup returns CDR1 SNHLY and CDR2 FYNNEI. V dropped 6 bases and J dropped 2 bases, with 14 bases sitting between them. There are 15 residues in the CDR3. In DNA form, the CDR3 reads TGTGCCAGCAGGGGGATAGGGGTTGGCAATCAGCCCCAGCATTTT. Protein sequence: CASRGIGVGNQPQHF. Filled out from reference TRBV2 and TRBJ1-5, the complete variable domain reads EPEVTQTPSHQVTQMGQEVILRCVPISNHLYFYWYRQILGQKVEFLVSFYNNEISEKSEIFDDQFSVERPDGSNFTLKIRSTKLEDSAMYFCASRGIGVGNQPQHFGDGTRLSIL.

This sequence joins TRBV3-1 (or the pseudogene TRBV3-2) and TRBJ1-6, with TRBD1 matching 9 bases. With 6 bases clipped from V and 10 bases from J, the junction kept 13 bases outside the gene matches. CDR3 length: 16 residues. Germline assignment: CDR1 LGHDT and CDR2 YNNKEL (reference sequence). The CDR3: CASSWDREAARSPLHF. The CDR3, as DNA: TGTGCCAGCAGTTGGGACAGGGAGGCCGCCAGGTCACCCCTCCACTTT.

The chain employs TRBV19 and TRBJ2-7; a weak D match, TRBD1 (6 bases). V was clipped by 1 base and J by 4 bases, with 11 bases between them. The CDR3 length is 14 residues. Looked up from germline, CDR1 is LNHDA and CDR2 is SQIVND (reference sequence). CDR3: CASSIAAGVYEQYF. DNA for the CDR3: TGTGCCAGTAGTATAGCGGCAGGGGTATACGAGCAGTACTTC. The variable domain in full, completed from reference TRBV19 and TRBJ2-7, reads DGGITQSPKYLFRKEGQNVTLSCEQNLNHDAMYWYRQDPGQGLRLIYYSQIVNDFQKGDIAEGYSVSREKKESFPLTVTSAQKNPTAFYLCASSIAAGVYEQYFGPGTRLTVT.

The chain uses TRBV5-1 and TRBJ2-1; D possibly corresponds to TRBD1 (6 bases). Germline V gene lookup returns CDR1 SGHRS and CDR2 YFSETQ. V shed 6 bases and J shed 8 bases, with 24 bases lying between them. This CDR3 has 16 residues. In nucleotides, the CDR3 is TGCGCCAGCACGAGGGGGAGCGTTTCCGTTGACCATGAGCAGTTCTTC. Its protein product is CASTRGSVSVDHEQFF.

The rearrangement uses TRBV10-3 and TRBJ1-5; maybe TRBD1 (5 bases). Trimming cost V 5 bases and J 10 bases, with 18 bases left between them. This CDR3 is built from 14 residues. Germline V gene data show CDR1 as ENHRY and CDR2 as SYGVKD. CDR3 protein: CAISHGGPLVPQHF. The CDR3, as DNA: TGTGCCATCAGTCACGGGGGTCCTCTCGTACCCCAGCATTTT.

The chain links TRBV6-1 to TRBJ2-1; 13 bases are shared with TRBD2. This CDR3 region has 15 residues. J gave up 7 bases and V 5 bases, and 5 bases lay outside the gene matches. Germline V gene lookup returns CDR1 MNHNS and CDR2 SASEGT. In nucleotides, the CDR3 is TGTGCCAGCAGTTTTGGGACTAGCGGGGCGAATGAGCAGTTCTTC. Its protein product is CASSFGTSGANEQFF.

This clone has more than one count but fewer than ten. The chain links TRBV11-2 to TRBJ1-3; TRBD1 is a possible D gene (6 bases). Germline assignment: CDR1 SGHAT and CDR2 FQNNGV. There are 16 residues in the CDR3. V lost 5 bases to trimming and J lost 0 bases, with 14 bases between them. The CDR3 protein is CASSGGLAVSGNTIYF. Written as DNA, the CDR3 is TGTGCCAGCAGCGGGGGCCTGGCTGTCTCTGGAAACACCATATATTTT. Using reference TRBV11-2 and TRBJ1-3 for the parts outside the CDR3, the full variable domain is EAGVAQSPRYKIIEKRQSVAFWCNPISGHATLYWYQQILGQGPKLLIQFQNNGVVDDSQLPKDRFSAERLKGVDSTLKIQPAKLEDSAVYLCASSGGLAVSGNTIYFGEGSWLTVV.

This chain joins TRBV5-1 and TRBJ2-2; 7 bases line up with TRBD1. Germline trimming cut 2 bases from V and 0 bases from J; bases unmatched to any gene: 7. Germline assignment: CDR1 SGHRS and CDR2 YFSETQ. CDR3 length: 17 residues. CDR3 amino acids: CASSLGRQGTNTGELFF. The CDR3 DNA sequence: TGCGCCAGCAGCTTAGGTCGACAGGGAACGAACACCGGGGAGCTGTTTTTT.

V gene TRBV5-1 combines with J gene TRBJ1-1, with 10 bases that match TRBD1. Trimming at V came to 3 bases and at J to 4 bases, leaving 6 bases not matched to a gene. The CDR3 runs to 15 residues. Germline V lookup: CDR1 SGHRS, CDR2 YFSETQ. The CDR3 region has the DNA TGCGCCAGCAGCTGGAGGGGGGACAGGGGCACTGAAGCTTTCTTT. It is translated as CASSWRGDRGTEAFF. The variable domain in full, completed from reference TRBV5-1 and TRBJ1-1, reads KAGVTQTPRYLIKTRGQQVTLSCSPISGHRSVSWYQQTPGQGLQFLFEYFSETQRNKGNFPGRFSGRQFSNSRSEMNVSTLELGDSALYLCASSWRGDRGTEAFFGQGTRLTVV.

The chain has TRBV9 and TRBJ2-3, with D possibly TRBD2 on 5 matching bases. Trimming took 2 bases from V and 6 from J, leaving 16 bases between them. Germline V CDR1 and CDR2: SGDLS, YYNGEE. This CDR3 contains 15 residues. The CDR3 bases are TGTGCCAGCAGCGTCACTCAAGGGAGTGGGGATACGCAGTATTTT. The encoded protein is CASSVTQGSGDTQYF.

The chain recombines TRBV28 with TRBJ1-1; TRBD1 agrees at 7 bases. Trimming removed 6 bases from V and 0 bases from J; junction bases left unmatched: 4. CDR1 MDHEN and CDR2 SYDVKM come from the germline V gene. CDR3 size: 14 residues. Here the CDR3 DNA reads TGTGCCAGCAGCGAAACAGGGGTGAACACTGAAGCTTTCTTT. Encoded protein: CASSETGVNTEAFF.

The chain combines TRBV5-1 with TRBJ2-1; TRBD1 matches 12 bases. This CDR3 is built from 17 residues. Germline trimming cut 4 bases from V and 4 bases from J; bases unmatched to any gene: 9. Germline V CDR1 and CDR2: SGHRS, YFSETQ. The CDR3 loop is CASSLGQGAMGYNEQFF. CDR3 DNA sequence: TGCGCCAGCAGCCTGGGACAGGGGGCAATGGGTTACAATGAGCAGTTCTTC.

A single count supports this clone. The chain carries TRBV21-1 and TRBJ1-4; the D call in the table, TRBD1, was not verified against the DNA. TRBV21-1 is deemed a pseudogene. This CDR3 spans 17 amino acids. This CDR3 reads CASSSKGQIATNEKLFF. The CDR3 DNA follows: TGTGCCAGCAGCTCAAAGGGACAGATTGCAACTAATGAAAAACTGTTTTTT.

V and J are TRBV28 and TRBJ1-3; D is perhaps TRBD1 (6 bases). The CDR3 runs 17 residues. Germline-derived CDR1 and CDR2 are MDHEN and SYDVKM. Trimming left V 6 bases short and J 0 bases short, with 18 bases between. The DNA of the CDR3 is TGTGCCAGCAGCATTACAGGACAGCAATACTCTGGAAACACCATATATTTT. Translated, it gives CASSITGQQYSGNTIYF.

This chain connects TRBV20-1 to TRBJ2-5, with D hard to call. The length of the CDR3 is 11 residues. Trimming stripped 3 bases from V and 4 bases from J, with 6 bases between. Germline V gives CDR1 DFQATT, CDR2 SNEGSKA (reference sequence). The CDR3 DNA reads TGCAGTGCTAGCCTCGGAGAGACCCAGTACTTC. Translation: CSASLGETQYF.

This chain links TRBV19 with TRBJ1-2; a weak D match, TRBD1 (5 bases). The CDR3 length is 14 residues. Germline assignment: CDR1 LNHDA and CDR2 SQIVND (reference sequence). V shed 3 bases and J shed 6 bases, with 14 bases lying between them. CDR3 residues: CASSIAREFDGYTF. As DNA, the CDR3 is TGTGCCAGTAGTATCGCCAGGGAATTTGATGGCTACACCTTC. The variable domain in full, with the rest retrieved from reference TRBV19 and TRBJ1-2, is DGGITQSPKYLFRKEGQNVTLSCEQNLNHDAMYWYRQDPGQGLRLIYYSQIVNDFQKGDIAEGYSVSREKKESFPLTVTSAQKNPTAFYLCASSIAREFDGYTFGSGTRLTVV.

V is TRBV5-1 and J is TRBJ2-5, with D perhaps TRBD2 (6 bases). Trimming left V 5 bases short and J 5 bases short, with 16 bases between. The CDR3 spans 14 residues. Germline CDR1 and CDR2: SGHRS and YFSETQ. The CDR3 is CASRGSVAGETQYF. The CDR3 region has the DNA TGCGCCAGCAGAGGTAGTGTCGCGGGGGAGACCCAGTACTTC.

The chain has TRBV19 and TRBJ2-1; tentatively, D is TRBD1 (5 bases). Germline assignment: CDR1 LNHDA and CDR2 SQIVND (reference sequence). V was shortened by 3 bases and J by 2 bases, with 14 bases between the two germline ends. The CDR3 spans 16 residues. The CDR3 DNA follows: TGTGCCAGTAGTATGAAGGGCAGGGCCCCCTACAATGAGCAGTTCTTC. Protein sequence: CASSMKGRAPYNEQFF.

The count of this clone is one. The chain has TRBV7-9 and TRBJ1-6; 10 nucleotides agree with TRBD1. Germline V lookup: CDR1 SEHNR, CDR2 FQNEAQ (reference sequence). The CDR3 covers 13 residues. V gave up 8 bases and J gave up 7 bases; unmatched junction bases: 2. The CDR3 nucleotides read TGTGCCAGCGGGGACAGGGGAAATTCACCCCTCCACTTT. This translates into CASGDRGNSPLHF.

The chain has TRBV6-6 and TRBJ2-2; D call uncertain. Germline CDR1 is MNHNY and CDR2 is SVGAGI (reference sequence). Trimming took off 5 bases at V and 6 bases at J, with 16 bases between the two ends. This CDR3 is built from 15 residues. The CDR3 DNA reads as TGTGCCAGCAGTACCAACCCCCCTGGGCCCGGGGAGCTGTTTTTT. Amino acid sequence: CASSTNPPGPGELFF.

The chain carries TRBV5-1 and TRBJ2-2; 8 bases are shared with TRBD1. The length of the CDR3 is 15 residues. Germline-derived CDR1 and CDR2 are SGHRS and YFSETQ. Losses at the gene ends were 4 bases for V and 4 bases for J; bases not matched to a gene: 6. The CDR3 loop reads CASSPGQGSTGELFF. The CDR3 coding sequence is TGCGCCAGCAGCCCCGGACAGGGAAGCACCGGGGAGCTGTTTTTT. Full variable domain (remainder filled in from reference TRBV5-1 and TRBJ2-2): KAGVTQTPRYLIKTRGQQVTLSCSPISGHRSVSWYQQTPGQGLQFLFEYFSETQRNKGNFPGRFSGRQFSNSRSEMNVSTLELGDSALYLCASSPGQGSTGELFFGEGSRLTVL.

The chain carries TRBV19 and TRBJ1-5; no firm D call. This CDR3 contains 15 residues. Germline lookup yields CDR1 LNHDA and CDR2 SQIVND (reference sequence). Trimming removed 6 bases from V and 5 bases from J, with 17 bases in between. The CDR3 protein is CASRVLSIADQPQHF. In nucleotides, the CDR3 is TGTGCCAGTAGAGTATTGAGTATAGCCGATCAGCCCCAGCATTTT.